Listed here are 27 T cell receptor beta chains from one sample, sequenced in a study of radiotherapy plus CTLA-4 blockade in lung cancer. TCRdb's copy holds only in-frame clones and misses some; the assay was immunoSEQ multiplex PCR. This sample has approximately 110,000 clones, with over 65% found just once. The input for sequencing was peripheral blood, taken from a patient treated with radiotherapy plus ipilimumab. Receptor source: a human donor with non-small cell lung cancer that progressed on radiotherapy plus ipilimumab. Some clones in this sample may be carry-over from other donors' samples.

The sample holds one count of this clone. The chain is built from TRBV6-5 and TRBJ1-1, with no clear D. The germline CDR1 and CDR2 sequences are MNHEY and SVGAGI. The CDR3 has 14 amino acids. V lost 2 bases to trimming and J lost 3 bases, with 10 bases between them. CDR3 loop: CASSYEIRDTEAFF. The CDR3 nucleotides read TGTGCCAGCAGTTACGAGATTCGGGACACTGAAGCTTTCTTT.

The gene calls are TRBV5-1 and TRBJ1-1; D unclear. The germline CDR1 and CDR2 sequences are SGHRS and YFSETQ. V was cut by 1 base and J by 0 bases, with 7 bases left in between. CDR3 length equals 14 residues. CDR3 residues: CASSLRRLNTEAFF. The CDR3 DNA reads TGCGCCAGCAGCTTGCGAAGACTGAACACTGAAGCTTTCTTT. Based on the CDR3 plus reference TRBV5-1 and TRBJ1-1, the full variable domain is KAGVTQTPRYLIKTRGQQVTLSCSPISGHRSVSWYQQTPGQGLQFLFEYFSETQRNKGNFPGRFSGRQFSNSRSEMNVSTLELGDSALYLCASSLRRLNTEAFFGQGTRLTVV.

The rearrangement joins TRBV7-2 to TRBJ2-3; D remains unclear. The CDR3 length is 14 residues. Germline V gene sequence: CDR1 SGHTA, CDR2 FQGNSA. Trimming pared 5 bases from V and 0 bases from J, leaving 9 bases between. The CDR3 sequence: CASSPYSSTDTQYF. The CDR3 nucleotides are TGTGCCAGCAGCCCCTACAGTAGCACAGATACGCAGTATTTT.

The chain has TRBV6-1 and TRBJ1-2; D is possibly TRBD1 (6 bases). CDR3 size: 17 residues. Trimming stripped 3 bases from V and 8 bases from J, with 25 bases between. Germline CDR1 is MNHNS and CDR2 is SASEGT. The CDR3 DNA is TGTGCCAGCAGTGAGAAGACCGCATGGGGGGGGCCCGTCGGCTACACCTTC. As protein: CASSEKTAWGGPVGYTF.

This chain uses TRBV7-3 with TRBJ2-5; 11 nucleotides align to TRBD2. V lost 4 bases and J lost 6; bases outside the gene matches: 4. The germline V gene has CDR1 SGHTA and CDR2 FQGTGA. CDR3 length: 14 amino acids. As DNA, the CDR3 is TGTGCCAGCAGCTCTAGCGGGGGGATACAGACCCAGTACTTC. Translated: CASSSSGGIQTQYF.

The chain joins TRBV7-6 to TRBJ2-3; D perhaps matches TRBD2 (5 bases). The CDR3 sequence is 14 residues long. The germline V gene has CDR1 SGHVS and CDR2 FNYEAQ. Between the trimmed V and J ends, which lost 5 bases and 2 bases, there was a span of 11 bases. CDR3 bases: TGTGCCAGCAGCCGAAGCGGAAACACAGATACGCAGTATTTT. This sequence encodes CASSRSGNTDTQYF.

This clone showed up just once. This chain connects TRBV6-5 to TRBJ2-3; 8 positions agree with TRBD1. The germline gives CDR1 MNHEY, CDR2 SVGAGI. The V gene end was trimmed by 6 bases and the J gene end by 4 bases; junction bases not matched to a gene: 6. This CDR3 contains 14 residues. CDR3 nucleotides: TGTGCCAGCAGACGGACAGGGTTTTCAGATACGCAGTATTTT. Translation: CASRRTGFSDTQYF.

This clone was picked up a small number of times. The V gene is TRBV11-3, the J gene TRBJ1-2, with TRBD1 matching over 7 bases. The CDR3 is 14 amino acids. Germline V gives CDR1 SGHNT, CDR2 YENEEA. Trimming removed 4 bases from V and 6 bases from J; junction bases left unmatched: 8. CDR3 DNA: TGTGCCAGCAGCTCACGACAGGGAATCCATGGCTACACCTTC. Encoded protein: CASSSRQGIHGYTF.

The chain joins TRBV14 to TRBJ2-1; 11 nucleotides agree with TRBD2. This CDR3 contains 18 residues. From germline, CDR1 is SGHDN and CDR2 FVKESK. The J segment lost 6 bases and the V segment lost 2 bases, leaving 12 bases of the junction unmatched. CDR3 sequence: CASSQWSLAGGRGNEQFF. CDR3 coding DNA: TGTGCCAGCAGCCAATGGAGTCTAGCGGGGGGCAGGGGCAATGAGCAGTTCTTC.

The chain uses TRBV2 and TRBJ2-5; D is unresolved. The length of the CDR3 is 13 residues. Looked up from germline, CDR1 is SNHLY and CDR2 is FYNNEI. The V end lost 4 bases, the J end lost 2 bases, and 8 bases lay between the germline ends. For the CDR3, the DNA is TGTGCCAGCAGTGGAGTCAGTCAAGAGACCCAGTACTTC. Protein sequence: CASSGVSQETQYF.

The V gene is TRBV6-5, the J gene TRBJ2-7; D could derive from TRBD1 or TRBD2 (5 bases each). With 0 bases removed from V and 0 bases from J, the gap between germline ends came to 12 bases. Germline CDR1 reads MNHEY; CDR2 reads SVGAGI. The CDR3 runs to 16 residues. DNA of the CDR3: TGTGCCAGCAGTTACTCTGGGGGATCTCTCTCCTACGAGCAGTACTTC. Encoded protein: CASSYSGGSLSYEQYF.

The V and J genes are TRBV5-1 and TRBJ1-2; D gene ambiguous. CDR1 and CDR2 (germline): SGHRS, YFSETQ. V was pared by 4 bases and J by 6 bases, with 19 bases between. The CDR3 runs to 15 residues. CDR3 sequence: CASSRNPGGSDGYTF. The CDR3 coding sequence is TGCGCCAGCAGCCGGAACCCAGGCGGCTCGGATGGCTACACCTTC.

This rearrangement joins TRBV5-6 to TRBJ1-2; TRBD1 might be the D (5 bases). The germline CDR1 and CDR2 sequences are SGHDT and YYEEEE. The germline V and J ends were trimmed by 4 bases and 4 bases, with 17 bases remaining between them. The CDR3 is 15 residues long. The CDR3 sequence is CASSRGVAPFYGYTF. The CDR3 DNA reads TGTGCCAGCAGCAGGGGTGTGGCCCCCTTCTATGGCTACACCTTC.

V is TRBV7-9 and J is TRBJ2-2; D remains unclear. V was shortened by 4 bases and J by 6 bases, with 12 bases between the two germline ends. The CDR3 runs to 14 residues. Germline CDR1 SEHNR, CDR2 FQNEAQ (reference sequence). The CDR3, as DNA: TGTGCCAGCAGCTCCCAAGGCAGGCCCGGGGAGCTGTTTTTT. Translation gives CASSSQGRPGELFF. Full variable domain (outside the CDR3, taken from reference TRBV7-9 and TRBJ2-2): DTGVSQNPRHKITKRGQNVTFRCDPISEHNRLYWYRQTLGQGPEFLTYFQNEAQLEKSRLLSDRFSAERPKGSFSTLEIQRTEQGDSAMYLCASSSQGRPGELFFGEGSRLTVL.

The chain joins TRBV27 to TRBJ1-2, with a weak D call TRBD1 (6 bases). V was trimmed by 3 bases and J by 7 bases, leaving 18 bases between them. CDR1 is MNHEY, CDR2 SMNVEV, per germline (reference sequence). This CDR3 has 15 residues. In DNA, the CDR3 is TGTGCCAGCAGTTTGGCCCCGGGGTGGGGGCGTGGCTACACCTTC. It translates to CASSLAPGWGRGYTF.

The chain combines TRBV7-3 with TRBJ1-1, with D tentatively TRBD1 (5 bases). V dropped 5 bases and J dropped 4 bases, with 11 bases sitting between them. This CDR3 has 13 amino acids. From germline, CDR1 is SGHTA and CDR2 FQGTGA. DNA for the CDR3: TGTGCCAGCAGCGGTCCAGGGTCCACTGAAGCTTTCTTT. Translating gives CASSGPGSTEAFF.

The sample holds a few counts of this clone. CDR3 sequence: CASSRQGALYNSPLHF. CDR3 DNA sequence: TGTGCCAGCAGCCGACAGGGGGCCCTTTATAATTCACCCCTCCACTTT. This chain links TRBV28 with TRBJ1-6; 10 bases match TRBD1. Germline values: CDR1 MDHEN, CDR2 SYDVKM. The CDR3 contains 16 residues. Trimming cost V 6 bases and J 4 bases; bases outside gene matches: 6. The full variable domain, its missing parts supplied by reference TRBV28 and TRBJ1-6, is DVKVTQSSRYLVKRTGEKVFLECVQDMDHENMFWYRQDPGLGLRLIYFSYDVKMKEKGDIPEGYSVSREKKERFSLILESASTNQTSMYLCASSRQGALYNSPLHFGNGTRLTVT.

The V and J genes are TRBV5-1 and TRBJ2-4, with no clear D. CDR3 size: 17 residues. The ends were cut back, 4 bases at V and 0 bases at J, with 17 bases in the middle. The germline gives CDR1 SGHRS, CDR2 YFSETQ. CDR3 amino acids: CASSAKQGNLAKNIQYF. As DNA, the CDR3 is TGCGCCAGCAGCGCTAAACAAGGGAATCTAGCCAAAAACATTCAGTACTTC.

This chain's CDR3 is CASGGTGNTEAFF. The CDR3 DNA reads TGTGCCAGCGGGGGTACAGGGAACACTGAAGCTTTCTTT. The chain uses TRBV6-1 and TRBJ1-1, with D maybe TRBD1 (5 bases). The CDR3 runs 13 residues. Per the germline V gene, CDR1 is MNHNS and CDR2 is SASEGT. The V end was cut by 8 bases, the J end by 1 base, with 11 bases between.

This clone showed up just a few times. The V call is TRBV19, the J call TRBJ2-5; TRBD1 is a possible D gene (6 bases). V lost 6 bases, J lost 5 bases, and 13 bases lay in between. Germline loops: CDR1 LNHDA, CDR2 SQIVND (reference sequence). This CDR3 has 13 residues. DNA of the CDR3: TGTGCCAGTAGCCTACAGGGTTGGGAGACCCAGTACTTC. It specifies CASSLQGWETQYF.

The chain has TRBV11-2 and TRBJ1-2; a weak D match, TRBD1 (6 bases). V shed 4 bases and J shed 8 bases, with 17 bases lying between them. Per the germline V gene, CDR1 is SGHAT and CDR2 is FQNNGV. The CDR3 loop spans 14 amino acids. The CDR3 sequence: CASSSQTGGYGYTF. CDR3 sequence (DNA): TGTGCCAGCAGCTCACAGACAGGAGGGTACGGCTACACCTTC.

This clone was seen only once. The V call is TRBV6-5, the J call TRBJ1-2; 8 nucleotides line up with TRBD1. This CDR3 is 14 amino acids long. V dropped 4 bases and J dropped 2; count of bases not matched to a gene: 3. Germline V gene lookup returns CDR1 MNHEY and CDR2 SVGAGI. The DNA of the CDR3 is TGTGCCAGCAGTTTGGACAGGGAAAACTATGGCTACACCTTC. It yields the protein CASSLDRENYGYTF.

V gene TRBV5-4 combines with J gene TRBJ1-4, with 9 bases lining up with TRBD1. CDR1 SGHNT and CDR2 YYREEE come from the germline V gene (reference sequence). V trimming: 2 bases; J trimming: 5 bases; junction bases outside the gene matches: 1. The CDR3 extends over 14 amino acids. The CDR3 sequence: CASSFDRGNEKLFF. Here the CDR3 DNA reads TGTGCCAGCAGCTTCGACAGGGGGAATGAAAAACTGTTTTTT.

CDR3 region: CASSPIRGLENIQYF. The CDR3 DNA reads as TGTGCCAGCTCACCTATCAGGGGGCTGGAAAACATTCAGTACTTC. V usage is TRBV18 and J usage is TRBJ2-4, with TRBD1 matching over 8 bases. J gave up 5 bases and V 3 bases, and 6 bases lay outside the gene matches. The CDR3 extends over 15 amino acids. Germline CDR1 is KGHSH and CDR2 is LQKENI.

This chain connects TRBV10-3 to TRBJ1-4; D is perhaps TRBD1 (5 bases). Germline V lookup: CDR1 ENHRY, CDR2 SYGVKD. The V and J ends lost 3 bases and 11 bases respectively, with 16 bases between them. The CDR3 has 14 residues. The CDR3 sequence: CAISDQPQGLKLFF. In DNA form, the CDR3 reads TGTGCCATCAGTGACCAACCCCAGGGCCTCAAACTGTTTTTT.

The chain is built from TRBV5-5 and TRBJ1-4, with 9 bases fitting TRBD1. The trim removed 2 bases at V and 6 bases at J, leaving 11 bases unmatched. This CDR3 is 17 amino acids long. Germline CDR1 is SGHKS and CDR2 is YYEKEE (reference sequence). The CDR3: CASSFGPAGQGYEKLFF. DNA for the CDR3: TGTGCCAGCAGCTTCGGTCCGGCGGGACAGGGATATGAAAAACTGTTTTTT.

The rearrangement uses TRBV19 and TRBJ2-5; D call uncertain. The CDR3 has 14 amino acids. The V and J ends lost 3 bases and 2 bases respectively, with 10 bases between them. The germline V gene encodes CDR1 LNHDA and CDR2 SQIVND (reference sequence). The CDR3 DNA is TGTGCCAGTAGTATCGGACCGACGCAAGAGACCCAGTACTTC. Its translation is CASSIGPTQETQYF. Complete variable domain (other parts from reference TRBV19 and TRBJ2-5): DGGITQSPKYLFRKEGQNVTLSCEQNLNHDAMYWYRQDPGQGLRLIYYSQIVNDFQKGDIAEGYSVSREKKESFPLTVTSAQKNPTAFYLCASSIGPTQETQYFGPGTRLLVL.